This T cell receptor (beta chain) is from a study of T cell responses to AZD1222 COVID-19 vaccine. In the study overall: Pooling covered second doses at about 4 or about 12 weeks.

V dropped 4 bases and J dropped 0 bases, with 15 bases sitting between them. Germline CDR1 reads SGHAT; CDR2 reads FQNNGV. This CDR3 is built from 16 residues. Study results and caveats: Donors were chiefly white British, with a greater number of females, and clonal diversity was perhaps underestimated. Sampling that yielded the repertoires occurred only after the peak T cell response.

Worth noting for this clone: Its target is unknown.

Assay: immunoSEQ multiplex PCR; the TCRdb copy retains only in-frame clones and omits some. The sample shows about 110,000 clones, 75% to 90% of them seen only once. Specimen: peripheral blood, collected on day 0 of AZD1222 vaccination. The V and J genes are TRBV11-2 and TRBJ1-1; the D gene is possibly TRBD1 (5 bases). This sequence originates from an adult in good health. This chain's CDR3 is CASSSYAGGMNTEAFF. CDR3 coding DNA: TGTGCCAGCAGCTCGTACGCGGGGGGAATGAACACTGAAGCTTTCTTT.